These T cell receptor beta chains were read from a single sample in a study of persistence of HIV-infected CD4 T cells. Profiled with immunoSEQ multiplex PCR; TCRdb holds only in-frame clones, not every one. This table has approximately 31,000 clones, more than 75% appearing once. Which antigens these TCRs recognize remains unknown. Sequencing used CD4+ T cells sorted from PBMCs after 18-hour stimulation, obtained from a patient who received antiretroviral therapy. Every receptor here comes from an adult woman with HIV who was CMV-seropositive. Both conserved end residues are part of each CDR3. Each record gives: D gene, J gene, V gene, clone size, CDR3 protein, CDR3 DNA. D genes are given only for firm matches. Size values are once, few and many counts, or a class for expanded clones, and some rows have none.

D gene: -
J gene: TRBJ2-1
V gene: TRBV7-3
clone size: -
CDR3 protein: CASSPMRGGSYNEQFF
CDR3 DNA: TGTGCCAGCAGCCCAATGAGGGGTGGCTCCTACAATGAGCAGTTCTTC

D gene: -
J gene: TRBJ1-1
V gene: TRBV14
clone size: once
CDR3 protein: CASSPPGSGTEAFF
CDR3 DNA: TGTGCCAGCAGCCCCCCCGGAAGTGGCACTGAAGCTTTCTTT

D gene: -
J gene: TRBJ2-5
V gene: TRBV18
clone size: -
CDR3 protein: CASSPRQPETQYF
CDR3 DNA: TGTGCCAGCTCCCCACGGCAGCCAGAGACCCAGTACTTC

D gene: TRBD1
J gene: TRBJ2-7
V gene: TRBV7-2
clone size: -
CDR3 protein: CASSPGQDHYEQYF
CDR3 DNA: TGTGCCAGCAGCCCGGGACAGGACCACTACGAGCAGTACTTC

D gene: -
J gene: TRBJ2-7
V gene: TRBV7-9
clone size: -
CDR3 protein: CASSLAGFYEQYF
CDR3 DNA: TGTGCCAGCAGCTTGGCGGGGTTCTACGAGCAGTACTTC

D gene: -
J gene: TRBJ2-5
V gene: TRBV5-4
clone size: -
CDR3 protein: CASSLGGVGQETQYF
CDR3 DNA: TGTGCCAGCAGCCTTGGTGGAGTAGGACAAGAGACCCAGTACTTC

D gene: -
J gene: TRBJ1-3
V gene: TRBV11-2
clone size: -
CDR3 protein: CASSFLITRGTTSGNTIYF
CDR3 DNA: TGTGCCAGCAGCTTTTTGATTACCAGGGGAACGACCTCTGGAAACACCATATATTTT

D gene: -
J gene: TRBJ1-3
V gene: TRBV9
clone size: once
CDR3 protein: CASSVATLGAGGNTIYF
CDR3 DNA: TGTGCCAGCAGCGTAGCTACGTTAGGGGCCGGGGGAAACACCATATATTTT

D gene: -
J gene: TRBJ2-5
V gene: TRBV7-2
clone size: few
CDR3 protein: CASSFTRRDGQETQYF
CDR3 DNA: TGTGCCAGCAGCTTTACCCGGAGGGACGGCCAAGAGACCCAGTACTTC

D gene: -
J gene: TRBJ2-3
V gene: TRBV10-3
clone size: -
CDR3 protein: CAISELGQSTDTQYF
CDR3 DNA: TGTGCCATCAGTGAACTAGGACAGAGCACAGATACGCAGTATTTT

D gene: TRBD1
J gene: TRBJ1-3
V gene: TRBV7-9
clone size: -
CDR3 protein: CAINPEGAGNTIYF
CDR3 DNA: TGTGCCATCAATCCCGAGGGGGCAGGAAACACCATATATTTT

D gene: -
J gene: TRBJ1-3
V gene: TRBV15
clone size: once
CDR3 protein: CATSRDQGMRSGNTIYF
CDR3 DNA: TGTGCCACCAGCAGAGATCAGGGGATGCGCTCTGGAAACACCATATATTTT

D gene: TRBD2
J gene: TRBJ2-7
V gene: TRBV6-1
clone size: -
CDR3 protein: CASSEQRGLAGSGEQYF
CDR3 DNA: TGTGCCAGCAGTGAACAGAGGGGGCTAGCGGGGTCAGGGGAGCAGTACTTC

D gene: TRBD1
J gene: TRBJ1-2
V gene: TRBV2
clone size: -
CDR3 protein: CASREGQAYGYTF
CDR3 DNA: TGTGCCAGCAGGGAGGGACAGGCCTATGGCTACACCTTC

D gene: TRBD1
J gene: TRBJ1-5
V gene: TRBV30
clone size: -
CDR3 protein: CAWGTVDHQPQHF
CDR3 DNA: TGTGCCTGGGGGACAGTTGATCATCAGCCCCAGCATTTT

D gene: -
J gene: TRBJ1-5
V gene: TRBV5-5
clone size: -
CDR3 protein: CASSFRDGNQPQHF
CDR3 DNA: TGTGCCAGCAGCTTCCGGGACGGCAATCAGCCCCAGCATTTT

D gene: TRBD1
J gene: TRBJ1-2
V gene: TRBV28
clone size: -
CDR3 protein: CASKQGAGGYTF
CDR3 DNA: TGTGCCAGCAAACAGGGGGCCGGTGGCTACACCTTC

D gene: -
J gene: TRBJ1-1
V gene: TRBV6-5
clone size: -
CDR3 protein: CASSPQTDTEAFF
CDR3 DNA: TGTGCCAGCAGTCCACAGACAGACACTGAAGCTTTCTTT

D gene: -
J gene: TRBJ2-1
V gene: TRBV27
clone size: -
CDR3 protein: CASSFAKEGEQFF
CDR3 DNA: TGTGCCAGCAGTTTCGCGAAGGAGGGAGAGCAGTTCTTC

D gene: -
J gene: TRBJ1-2
V gene: TRBV3-1/TRBV3-2
clone size: -
CDR3 protein: CASSPDIQHGYTF
CDR3 DNA: TGTGCCAGCAGCCCGGACATCCAACATGGCTACACCTTC

D gene: -
J gene: TRBJ1-1
V gene: TRBV3-1/TRBV3-2
clone size: medium-sized
CDR3 protein: CASTSVNTEAFF
CDR3 DNA: TGTGCCAGCACCTCAGTGAACACTGAAGCTTTCTTT

D gene: -
J gene: TRBJ1-3
V gene: TRBV28
clone size: -
CDR3 protein: CASSTTGSGNTIYF
CDR3 DNA: TGTGCCAGCAGCACGACGGGGAGTGGAAACACCATATATTTT

D gene: -
J gene: TRBJ2-3
V gene: TRBV19
clone size: -
CDR3 protein: CASSINGDTQYF
CDR3 DNA: TGTGCCAGTAGTATAAATGGGGATACGCAGTATTTT

D gene: -
J gene: TRBJ2-5
V gene: TRBV7-9
clone size: -
CDR3 protein: CASSRTAGSQPGTQYF
CDR3 DNA: TGTGCCAGCAGCCGAACGGCCGGGAGCCAACCTGGTACCCAGTACTTC

D gene: -
J gene: TRBJ1-4
V gene: TRBV7-3
clone size: -
CDR3 protein: CASSPQPGGGLFF
CDR3 DNA: TGTGCCAGCAGCCCACAACCAGGCGGGGGACTGTTTTTT

D gene: TRBD1
J gene: TRBJ2-7
V gene: TRBV18
clone size: -
CDR3 protein: CASSPTGGRTEQYF
CDR3 DNA: TGTGCCAGCTCACCAACAGGGGGTAGGACCGAGCAGTACTTC